This TCR beta chain is drawn from a study of OX40 agonist ivuxolimab in advanced cancers. Turning to the study itself: Across the patients, intravenous ivuxolimab was delivered every 2 weeks at 0.01 to 10 mg/kg. From 23 to 79 years was the age range, with a mean of around 57 years, and about 83% were male. Study results and caveats: Blood T cells, both CD4+ and CD8+, expanded clonally by week 6 at 0.1 to 3.0 mg/kg. Certain nonresponders likewise exhibited a low normalized T-cell clonal expansion.

Regarding this clone: Antigen unknown.

The method was immunoSEQ multiplex PCR; TCRdb's version includes in-frame clones alone and lacks a portion of them. Of more than 60,000 clones listed, approximately 78% are singletons. CDR1 is SGHAT and CDR2 is FQNNGV in the germline V gene. V dropped 0 bases and J dropped 5 bases, with 13 bases sitting between them. This CDR3 region has 15 residues. The starting material was CD4+ or CD8+ T cells sorted from blood, obtained in a trial of the OX40 agonist ivuxolimab. The origin of this receptor is an adult with an advanced solid tumor such as melanoma, head and neck, liver or kidney cancer. The genes are TRBV11-2 and TRBJ1-1; a weak D match, TRBD1 (5 bases). Written as DNA, the CDR3 is TGTGCCAGCAGCTTAGAGGACATCTGGGGGACTGAAGCTTTCTTT. Translated: CASSLEDIWGTEAFF.